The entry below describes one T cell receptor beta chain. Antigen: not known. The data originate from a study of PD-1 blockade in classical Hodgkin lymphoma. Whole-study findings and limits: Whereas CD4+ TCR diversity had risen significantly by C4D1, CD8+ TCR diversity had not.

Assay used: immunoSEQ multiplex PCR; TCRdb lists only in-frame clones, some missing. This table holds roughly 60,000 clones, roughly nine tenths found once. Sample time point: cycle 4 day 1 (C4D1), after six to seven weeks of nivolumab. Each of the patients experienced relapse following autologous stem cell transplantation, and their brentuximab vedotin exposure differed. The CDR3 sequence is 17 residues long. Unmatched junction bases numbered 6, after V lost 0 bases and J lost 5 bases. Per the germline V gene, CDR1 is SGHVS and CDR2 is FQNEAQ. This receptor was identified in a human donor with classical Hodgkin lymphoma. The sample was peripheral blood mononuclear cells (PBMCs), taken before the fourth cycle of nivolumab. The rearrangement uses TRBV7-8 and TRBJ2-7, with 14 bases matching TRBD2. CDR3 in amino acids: CASSLAPTSGRGHEQYF. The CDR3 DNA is TGTGCCAGCAGCTTAGCGCCGACTAGCGGGAGGGGTCACGAGCAGTACTTC. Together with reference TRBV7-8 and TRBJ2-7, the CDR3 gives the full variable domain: GAGVSQSPRYKVAKRGQDVALRCDPISGHVSLFWYQQALGQGPEFLTYFQNEAQLDKSGLPSDRFFAERPEGSVSTLKIQRTQQEDSAVYLCASSLAPTSGRGHEQYFGPGTRLTVT.